The rows below give T cell receptor beta chains drawn from one sample of a study of regulatory T cells in long-lasting Graves disease. In TCRdb, the multiplex PCR reads were re-called with MiXCR into one record per CDR3 protein. The profile shows around 480,000 distinct CDR3 sequences, about a sixth of them singletons. These data also formed part of another study, on T cells in Graves' hyperthyroidism and ophthalmopathy.

Sequencing was performed on peripheral blood mononuclear cells (PBMCs), taken at new diagnosis, from a patient treated with antithyroid drugs. The receptors derive from a middle-aged man with Graves disease. Both conserved end residues are trimmed from each CDR3.

ASSPVGVQETQY,TRBV18
ASSQGPSGEQY,TRBV7-3
ASSPPLGGYEQY,TRBV11-2
ASSSDHAGTTQYQGGHEQY,TRBV5-1
ASHAGGPTDTQY,TRBV2
SAREGPNDEKLF,TRBV20-1
AISDPTGGASRGEQF,TRBV10-3
ATSRRTAGSNQPQH,TRBV15
ASSPRGNTGELF,TRBV5-8
ASSIIASGETQY,TRBV7-9
AWSPEGAYGYT,TRBV30
SAQAISDQPQH,TRBV20-1
ASSTSGRLETQY,TRBV5-1
ATSANANYGYT,TRBV24-1
ASSFRHENTEAF,TRBV27
SASRSGDKQY,TRBV20-1
ASGIPSPQGTQY,TRBV28
SAGWVYPPYEQY,TRBV20-1
ASSQEVQETQY,TRBV11-2
ASSRGGLDRGFGYT,TRBV28
ASSVTSGSDGELF,TRBV2
SAAGAGTSGPNGETQY,TRBV20-1
ASSSDINEKLF,TRBV12-3/TRBV12-4
ASSYSGQGSSPLH,TRBV6-5
ASSFSRPNTEAF,TRBV28
ASTPFGRENTEAF,TRBV5-1
SARNGQGSYEQY,TRBV20-1
ASSYTSRGRGEKLF,TRBV6-5
SVAHPHEQF,TRBV29-1
AWNGGYEQY,TRBV30
AWSFPKNPGLATGEQY,TRBV30
ASRYRGGSNQPQH,TRBV2
ASSSHGGGSGYEQY,TRBV28
ASSPVGRGSDTQY,TRBV3-1
ASSDVSGRTDNEQF,TRBV10-1
ASSQDVGPFGEQY,TRBV3-1
AESPGKQPQH,TRBV28